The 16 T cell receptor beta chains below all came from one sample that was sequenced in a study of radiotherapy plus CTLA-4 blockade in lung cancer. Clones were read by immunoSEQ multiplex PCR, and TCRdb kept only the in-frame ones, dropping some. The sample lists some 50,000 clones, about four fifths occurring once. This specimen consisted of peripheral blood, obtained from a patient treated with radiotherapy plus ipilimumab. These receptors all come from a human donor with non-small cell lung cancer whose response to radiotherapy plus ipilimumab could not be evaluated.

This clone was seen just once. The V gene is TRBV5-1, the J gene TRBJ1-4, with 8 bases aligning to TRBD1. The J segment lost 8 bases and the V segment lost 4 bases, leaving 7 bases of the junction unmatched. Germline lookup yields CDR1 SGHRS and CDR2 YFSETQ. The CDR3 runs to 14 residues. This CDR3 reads CASSTGQDPEKLFF. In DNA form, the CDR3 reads TGCGCCAGCAGCACGGGACAGGACCCCGAAAAACTGTTTTTT.

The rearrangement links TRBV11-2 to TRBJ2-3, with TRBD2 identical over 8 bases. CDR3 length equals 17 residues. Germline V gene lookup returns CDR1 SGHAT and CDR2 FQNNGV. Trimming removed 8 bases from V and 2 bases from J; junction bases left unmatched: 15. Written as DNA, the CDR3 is TGTGCCAGCCTCCCCCCGCTAGCGGGTCAGAACACAGATACGCAGTATTTT. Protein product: CASLPPLAGQNTDTQYF.

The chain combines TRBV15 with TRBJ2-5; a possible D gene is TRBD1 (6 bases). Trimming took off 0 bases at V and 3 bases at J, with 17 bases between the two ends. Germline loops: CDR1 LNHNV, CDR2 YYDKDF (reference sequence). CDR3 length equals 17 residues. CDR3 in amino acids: CATSRELGRGTKETQYF. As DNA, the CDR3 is TGTGCCACCAGCAGAGAGCTTGGCAGGGGAACTAAAGAGACCCAGTACTTC.

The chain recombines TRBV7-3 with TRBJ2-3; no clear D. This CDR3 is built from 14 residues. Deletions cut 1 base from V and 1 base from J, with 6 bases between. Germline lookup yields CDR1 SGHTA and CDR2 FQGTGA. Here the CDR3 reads CASSLKLRTDTQYF. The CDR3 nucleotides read TGTGCCAGCAGCTTAAAGCTGCGCACAGATACGCAGTATTTT. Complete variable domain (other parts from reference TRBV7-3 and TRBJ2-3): GAGVSQTPSNKVTEKGKYVELRCDPISGHTALYWYRQSLGQGPEFLIYFQGTGAADDSGLPNDRFFAVRPEGSVSTLKIQRTERGDSAVYLCASSLKLRTDTQYFGPGTRLTVL.

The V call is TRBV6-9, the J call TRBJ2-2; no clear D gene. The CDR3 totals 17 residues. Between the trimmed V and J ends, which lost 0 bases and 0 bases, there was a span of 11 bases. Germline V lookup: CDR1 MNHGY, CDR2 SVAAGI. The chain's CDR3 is CASSYSPLVPNTGELFF. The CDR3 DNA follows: TGTGCCAGCAGTTATTCTCCCCTAGTTCCGAACACCGGGGAGCTGTTTTTT.

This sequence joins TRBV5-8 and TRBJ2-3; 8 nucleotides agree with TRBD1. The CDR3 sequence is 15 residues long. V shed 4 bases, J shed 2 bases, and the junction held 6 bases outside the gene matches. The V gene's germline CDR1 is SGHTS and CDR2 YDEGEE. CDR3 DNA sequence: TGTGCCAGCAGCGACGGACAGGGCCACACAGATACGCAGTATTTT. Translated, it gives CASSDGQGHTDTQYF.

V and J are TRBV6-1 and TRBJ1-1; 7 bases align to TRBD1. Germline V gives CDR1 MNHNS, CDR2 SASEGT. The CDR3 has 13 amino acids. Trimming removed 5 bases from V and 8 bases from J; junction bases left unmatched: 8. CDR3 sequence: CASSRIGTEEAFF. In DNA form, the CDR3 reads TGTGCCAGCAGTAGGATTGGGACAGAAGAAGCTTTCTTT.

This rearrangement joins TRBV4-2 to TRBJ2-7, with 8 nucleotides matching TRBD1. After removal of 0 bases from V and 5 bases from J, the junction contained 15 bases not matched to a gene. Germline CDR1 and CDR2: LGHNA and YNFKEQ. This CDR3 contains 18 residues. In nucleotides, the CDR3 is TGTGCCAGCAGCCAAGATTTCGGGGACAGGATTTCGAAGCACGAGCAGTACTTC. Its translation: CASSQDFGDRISKHEQYF.

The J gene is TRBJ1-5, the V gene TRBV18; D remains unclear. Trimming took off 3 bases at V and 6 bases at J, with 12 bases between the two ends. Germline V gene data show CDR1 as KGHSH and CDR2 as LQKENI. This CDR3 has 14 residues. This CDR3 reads CASSPGGMGQPQHF. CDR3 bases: TGTGCCAGCTCACCGGGAGGTATGGGTCAGCCCCAGCATTTT.

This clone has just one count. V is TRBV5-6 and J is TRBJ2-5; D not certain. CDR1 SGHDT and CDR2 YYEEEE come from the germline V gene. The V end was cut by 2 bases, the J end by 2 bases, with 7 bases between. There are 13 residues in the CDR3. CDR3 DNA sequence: TGTGCCAGCAGCTTTGGAGTACAAGAGACCCAGTACTTC. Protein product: CASSFGVQETQYF.

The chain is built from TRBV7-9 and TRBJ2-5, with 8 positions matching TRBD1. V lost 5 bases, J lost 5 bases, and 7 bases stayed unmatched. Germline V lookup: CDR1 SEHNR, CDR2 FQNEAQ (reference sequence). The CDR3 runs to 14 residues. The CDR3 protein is CASSPPRTGETQYF. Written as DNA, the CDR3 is TGTGCCAGCAGCCCCCCTAGGACAGGGGAGACCCAGTACTTC.

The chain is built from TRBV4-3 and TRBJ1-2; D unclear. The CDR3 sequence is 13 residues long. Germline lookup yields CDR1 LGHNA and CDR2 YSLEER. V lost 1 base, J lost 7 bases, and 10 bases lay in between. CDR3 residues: CASSQVLGVGYTF. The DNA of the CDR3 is TGCGCCAGCAGCCAAGTACTAGGTGTTGGCTACACCTTC.

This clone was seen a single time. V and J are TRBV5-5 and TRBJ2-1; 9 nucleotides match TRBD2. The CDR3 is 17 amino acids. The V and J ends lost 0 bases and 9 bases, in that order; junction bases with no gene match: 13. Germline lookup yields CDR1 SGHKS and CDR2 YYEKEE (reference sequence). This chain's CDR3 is CASSLVFGASGKSEQFF. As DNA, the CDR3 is TGTGCCAGCAGCTTGGTGTTTGGGGCTAGCGGGAAAAGTGAGCAGTTCTTC.

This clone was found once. The CDR3 here is CAWRGTSGLSYEQYF. CDR3 nucleotide sequence: TGTGCCTGGAGAGGAACTAGCGGTCTCTCCTACGAGCAGTACTTC. V is TRBV30 and J is TRBJ2-7, with 8 bases lining up with TRBD2. The trim removed 3 bases at V and 0 bases at J, leaving 7 bases unmatched. Germline V gene data show CDR1 as GTSNPN and CDR2 as SVGIG (reference sequence). CDR3 length: 15 amino acids. The full variable domain, completed using reference TRBV30 and TRBJ2-7, is SQTIHQWPATLVQPVGSPLSLECTVEGTSNPNLYWYRQAAGRGLQLLFYSVGIGQISSEVPQNLSASRPQDRQFILSSKKLLLSDSGFYLCAWRGTSGLSYEQYFGPGTRLTVT.

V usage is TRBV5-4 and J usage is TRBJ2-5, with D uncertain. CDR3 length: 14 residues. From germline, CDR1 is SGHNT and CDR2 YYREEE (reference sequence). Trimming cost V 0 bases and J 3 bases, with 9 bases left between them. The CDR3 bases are TGTGCCAGCAGCTTGGTCCCCTCGGAAGAGACCCAGTACTTC. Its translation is CASSLVPSEETQYF.

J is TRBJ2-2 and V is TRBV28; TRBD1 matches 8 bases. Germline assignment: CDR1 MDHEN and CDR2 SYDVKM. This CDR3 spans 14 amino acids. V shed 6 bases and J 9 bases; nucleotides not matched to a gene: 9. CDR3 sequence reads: CASRVDRGWRELFF. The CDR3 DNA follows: TGTGCCAGCAGGGTCGACAGGGGTTGGCGGGAGCTGTTTTTT.